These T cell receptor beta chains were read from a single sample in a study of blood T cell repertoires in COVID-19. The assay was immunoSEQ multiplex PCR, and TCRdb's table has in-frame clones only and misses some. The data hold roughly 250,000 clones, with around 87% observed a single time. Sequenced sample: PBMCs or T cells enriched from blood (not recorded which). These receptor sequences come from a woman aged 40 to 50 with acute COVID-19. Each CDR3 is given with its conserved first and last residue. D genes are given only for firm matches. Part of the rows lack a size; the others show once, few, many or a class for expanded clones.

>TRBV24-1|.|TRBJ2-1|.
CATRDTKANNEQFF
TGTGCCACTAGGGACACGAAGGCCAACAATGAGCAGTTCTTC
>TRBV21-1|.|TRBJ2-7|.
CASNLMAGTSYYEQYF
TGTGCCAGCAACCTAATGGCCGGGACTAGTTACTACGAGCAGTACTTC
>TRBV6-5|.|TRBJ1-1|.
CASTPSGGEAFF
TGTGCCAGCACCCCAAGCGGAGGGGAAGCTTTCTTT
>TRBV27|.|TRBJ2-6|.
CASSSQDSGANVLTF
TGTGCCAGCAGTTCTCAGGACTCTGGGGCCAACGTCCTGACTTTC
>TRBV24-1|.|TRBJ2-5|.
CATKRRDWETQYF
TGTGCCACCAAGCGGCGGGATTGGGAGACCCAGTACTTC
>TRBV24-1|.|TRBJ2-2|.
CATSDLAGTNTGELFF
TGTGCCACCAGTGATTTGGCGGGGACGAACACCGGGGAGCTGTTTTTT
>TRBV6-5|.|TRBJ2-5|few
CASNDSPQYF
TGTGCCAGCAACGACAGCCCCCAGTACTTC
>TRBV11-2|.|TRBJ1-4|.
CASSFSLGSGEKLFF
TGTGCCAGCAGCTTCAGCCTGGGGAGTGGGGAAAAACTGTTTTTT
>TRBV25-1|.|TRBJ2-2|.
CASSESRTANTGELFF
TGTGCCAGCAGTGAATCCAGGACAGCGAACACCGGGGAGCTGTTTTTT
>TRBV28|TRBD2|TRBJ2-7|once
CASSLGPGTSGEQYF
TGTGCCAGCAGTTTAGGTCCCGGGACTAGCGGGGAGCAGTACTTC
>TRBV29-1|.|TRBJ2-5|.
CSAESGETQYF
TGCAGCGCGGAATCAGGGGAGACCCAGTACTTC
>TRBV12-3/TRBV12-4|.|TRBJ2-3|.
CASGNRDTDTQYF
TGTGCCAGCGGAAACAGAGACACAGATACGCAGTATTTT
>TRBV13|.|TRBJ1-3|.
CASSTRTSTWDTIYF
TGTGCCAGCAGCACCCGGACTTCTACGTGGGACACCATATATTTT
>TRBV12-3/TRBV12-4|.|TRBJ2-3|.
CASSFSGVYTQYF
TGTGCCAGCAGTTTTTCAGGGGTATATACGCAGTATTTT
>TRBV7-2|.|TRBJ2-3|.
CASSLRQGLDTQYF
TGTGCCAGCAGCTTACGGCAGGGGCTGGATACGCAGTATTTT
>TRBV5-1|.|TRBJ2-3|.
CASTLTRADTQYF
TGCGCCAGCACACTTACTAGGGCAGATACGCAGTATTTT
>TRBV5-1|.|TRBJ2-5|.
CASSLEDRSETQYF
TGCGCCAGCAGCTTGGAAGACAGGTCGGAGACCCAGTACTTC
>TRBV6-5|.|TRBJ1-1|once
CASTGILNTEAFF
TGTGCCAGCACGGGGATCTTGAACACTGAAGCTTTCTTT
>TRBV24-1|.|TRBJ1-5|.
CATSGNSGEGQPQHF
TGTGCCACCAGTGGGAACTCAGGGGAGGGTCAGCCCCAGCATTTT
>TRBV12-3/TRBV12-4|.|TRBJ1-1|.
CASSLGGEAFF
TGTGCCAGCAGCTTGGGGGGTGAAGCTTTCTTT
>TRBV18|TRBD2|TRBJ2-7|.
CASSPNGLALEQYF
TGTGCCAGCTCACCTAATGGACTAGCCCTCGAGCAGTACTTC
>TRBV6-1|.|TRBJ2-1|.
CASSEVSRGNEQFF
TGTGCCAGCAGTGAAGTTAGTAGGGGCAATGAGCAGTTCTTC